These 9 T cell receptor beta chains were sequenced from one sample in a study of cytomegalovirus exposure and HLA in healthy donors. Use of 60 Vbeta and 13 Jbeta primers characterized the PCR. The data were produced by immunoSEQ multiplex PCR, yet TCRdb's version contains in-frame clones alone and is incomplete. The sample contains some 120,000 clones, about 81% of which appear only once. Sequences were obtained from PBMCs. The receptors derive from a man aged 40-50 years in good health and CMV-seronegative.

Only a few counts were recorded for this clone. The chain has TRBV2 and TRBJ2-1; 11 nucleotides agree with TRBD2. Losses at the gene ends were 6 bases for V and 9 bases for J; bases not matched to a gene: 13. There are 16 residues in the CDR3. In germline, CDR1 is SNHLY, CDR2 FYNNEI. As DNA, the CDR3 is TGTGCCAGCAGCGAGGACGGGACTAGCGGATCGGGTGAGCAGTTCTTC. This translates into CASSEDGTSGSGEQFF.

Comments on this clone: The same CDR3 arises from other DNA sequences in this sample as well. This rearrangement joins TRBV30 to TRBJ1-6; no definite D call. The ends were cut back, 2 bases at V and 0 bases at J, with 8 bases in the middle. The CDR3 contains 15 residues. CDR1 is GTSNPN, CDR2 SVGIG, per germline (reference sequence). CDR3 sequence reads: CAWSPPSSYNSPLHF. The DNA of the CDR3 is TGTGCCTGGAGTCCTCCGAGCTCCTATAATTCACCCCTCCACTTT.

For the CDR3, the DNA is TGTGCCACCATGGACCGGGGACAAGAGACCCAGTACTTC. Amino acid sequence: CATMDRGQETQYF. The chain couples TRBV2 to TRBJ2-5; tentative D call: TRBD2 (5 bases). CDR3 length: 13 amino acids. The ends were cut back, 10 bases at V and 2 bases at J, with 14 bases in the middle. Germline values: CDR1 SNHLY, CDR2 FYNNEI.

The genes are TRBV4-1 and TRBJ2-7, with 11 bases matching TRBD1. The germline V gene has CDR1 MGHRA and CDR2 YSYEKL. There are 16 residues in the CDR3. The trim removed 3 bases at V and 3 bases at J, leaving 7 bases unmatched. CDR3 bases: TGCGCCAGCAGCCAGGGGCCGGGACAGGGGGGCTACGAGCAGTACTTC. Encoded protein: CASSQGPGQGGYEQYF.

The chain uses TRBV5-6 and TRBJ1-2; D gene uncertain. The V gene lost 0 bases and the J gene lost 4 bases, with 10 bases spanning the gap. The CDR3 is 14 amino acids. Germline CDR1 reads SGHDT; CDR2 reads YYEEEE. CDR3 amino acids: CASSLGGPSYGYTF. The CDR3 DNA is TGTGCCAGCAGCTTGGGAGGTCCTAGCTATGGCTACACCTTC.

The chain has TRBV29-1 and TRBJ1-4; 8 bases match TRBD1. Per germline, CDR1 SQVTM and CDR2 ANQGSEA. CDR3 length: 15 residues. The trim removed 2 bases at V and 5 bases at J, leaving 7 bases unmatched. CDR3 bases: TGCAGCGTTGAACCCCGGGACAGGCAAAATGAAAAACTGTTTTTT. This sequence encodes CSVEPRDRQNEKLFF.

This clone was picked up one time. The CDR3 bases are TGTGCCATCAGTGAAGGGACAGGTAGCAATCAGCCCCAGCATTTT. Translating gives CAISEGTGSNQPQHF. V and J are TRBV10-3 and TRBJ1-5; 8 bases align to TRBD1. This CDR3 has 15 amino acids. CDR1 and CDR2 from the germline V gene are ENHRY and SYGVKD. Losses at the gene ends were 3 bases for V and 0 bases for J; bases not matched to a gene: 1.

This chain joins TRBV11-2 and TRBJ2-5; 9 bases fit TRBD2. Germline V gene data show CDR1 as SGHAT and CDR2 as FQNNGV. The CDR3 contains 16 residues. V lost 2 bases to trimming and J lost 2 bases; unmatched junction nucleotides: 6. CDR3 nucleotide sequence: TGTGCCAGCAGCTTATTCGGTAGCGGGGGACAAGAGACCCAGTACTTC. Translation: CASSLFGSGGQETQYF.

The sample holds one count of this clone. The V call is TRBV4-1, the J call TRBJ2-3; possible D gene TRBD1, 6 bases. This CDR3 spans 15 amino acids. CDR1 is MGHRA and CDR2 is YSYEKL in the germline V gene. The germline V and J ends were trimmed by 4 bases and 0 bases, with 11 bases remaining between them. The DNA of the CDR3 is TGCGCCAGCAGCCCCACAGGGCCTAGCACAGATACGCAGTATTTT. Its protein is CASSPTGPSTDTQYF.